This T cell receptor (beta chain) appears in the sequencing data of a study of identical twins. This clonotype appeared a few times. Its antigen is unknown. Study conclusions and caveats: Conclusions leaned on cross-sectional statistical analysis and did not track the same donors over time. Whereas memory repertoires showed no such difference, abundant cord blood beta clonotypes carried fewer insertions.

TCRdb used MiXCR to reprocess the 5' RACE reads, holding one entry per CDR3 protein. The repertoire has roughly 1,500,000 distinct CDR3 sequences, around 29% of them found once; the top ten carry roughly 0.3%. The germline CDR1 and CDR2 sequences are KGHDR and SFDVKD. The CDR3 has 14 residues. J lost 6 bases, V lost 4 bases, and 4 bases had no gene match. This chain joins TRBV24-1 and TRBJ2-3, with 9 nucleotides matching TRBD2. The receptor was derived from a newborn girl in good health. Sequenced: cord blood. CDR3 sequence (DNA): TGTGCCACCAGTGAAAGCGGGGGGCCGGATACGCAGTATTTT. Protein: CATSESGGPDTQYF.